The 8 T cell receptor beta chains below come from one sample, sequenced in a study of T cells after yellow fever vaccination. TCRdb reanalysed the 5' RACE reads using MiXCR and keeps one entry per CDR3 protein. This table has more than 300,000 distinct CDR3 sequences, about 11% appearing once. The sample in question was CD4+ T cells sorted from PBMCs, obtained 45 days after the yellow fever booster vaccination. The receptor source for this set is a man between 18 and 29 years old who received the YFV17D yellow fever vaccine.

The rearrangement links TRBV7-9 to TRBJ2-3; the D gene could be TRBD1 or TRBD2 (5 bases each). Germline values: CDR1 SEHNR, CDR2 FQNEAQ (reference sequence). The V gene lost 4 bases and the J gene lost 6 bases, with 23 bases spanning the gap. The CDR3 contains 17 residues. CDR3 protein: CASSSPPGRIYLDTQYF. The CDR3 region has the DNA TGTGCCAGCAGCTCACCGCCGGGACGGATATATTTGGATACGCAGTATTTT.

This clonotype was seen many times. The chain carries TRBV20-1 and TRBJ1-1; D remains unclear. Germline CDR1 and CDR2: DFQATT and SNEGSKA (reference sequence). V was clipped by 5 bases and J by 0 bases, with 10 bases between them. The CDR3 contains 13 residues. CDR3 protein: CSALGRVNTEAFF. CDR3 nucleotide sequence: TGCAGTGCTTTAGGCCGGGTGAACACTGAAGCTTTCTTT.

This clonotype turned up a few times. The J gene is TRBJ1-1, the V gene TRBV5-1; D is perhaps TRBD1 (6 bases). The length of the CDR3 is 16 residues. Germline V gives CDR1 SGHRS, CDR2 YFSETQ. V dropped 4 bases and J dropped 1 base, with 17 bases sitting between them. This CDR3 is CASSQQGPPSNTEAFF. The CDR3 nucleotides are TGCGCCAGCAGCCAACAGGGCCCCCCTTCGAACACTGAAGCTTTCTTT.

V and J are TRBV4-1 and TRBJ2-4; TRBD1 aligns across 10 bases. The CDR3 covers 17 residues. CDR1 MGHRA and CDR2 YSYEKL come from the germline V gene. Trimming cost V 2 bases and J 6 bases; bases outside gene matches: 10. This chain's CDR3 is CASSQKIPTGGPNIQYF. The CDR3 coding sequence is TGCGCCAGCAGCCAAAAAATCCCGACAGGGGGCCCAAACATTCAGTACTTC.

The chain combines TRBV5-1 with TRBJ1-2; D gene uncertain. CDR3 length: 13 amino acids. Trimming removed 5 bases from V and 4 bases from J, with 12 bases in between. In germline, CDR1 is SGHRS, CDR2 YFSETQ. CDR3 nucleotides: TGCGCCAGCAGTCCCGGAGGCTTCTATGGCTACACCTTC. This sequence encodes CASSPGGFYGYTF.

Only one count was recorded for this clonotype. The V call is TRBV6-5, the J call TRBJ1-1; TRBD1 is a possible D gene (5 bases). There are 13 residues in the CDR3. Trimming removed 2 bases from V and 6 bases from J, with 10 bases in between. Germline values: CDR1 MNHEY, CDR2 SVGAGI. The CDR3 DNA follows: TGTGCCAGCAGTTACAACCCGGGGGCTGAAGCTTTCTTT. It yields the protein CASSYNPGAEAFF.

The chain couples TRBV6-4 to TRBJ1-6; 7 nucleotides agree with TRBD1. Germline V gene sequence: CDR1 MRHNA, CDR2 SNTAGT. This CDR3 has 15 residues. J gave up 9 bases and V 6 bases, and 11 bases lay outside the gene matches. For the CDR3, the DNA is TGTGCCAGCAGAAGAGAGGGACAGATGCGTTCACCCCTCCACTTT. Amino acid sequence: CASRREGQMRSPLHF.

This clonotype was seen a few times. Sequence at one end of the junction differs from germline and may be a read error. The V and J genes are TRBV10-2 and TRBJ2-3; D perhaps matches TRBD1 (6 bases). Germline lookup yields CDR1 WSHSY and CDR2 SAAADI. The CDR3 has 13 amino acids. CDR3 nucleotides: TGCGCCACCAGTACAGGGTTCGCAGATACGCAGTATTTT. It encodes CATSTGFADTQYF.